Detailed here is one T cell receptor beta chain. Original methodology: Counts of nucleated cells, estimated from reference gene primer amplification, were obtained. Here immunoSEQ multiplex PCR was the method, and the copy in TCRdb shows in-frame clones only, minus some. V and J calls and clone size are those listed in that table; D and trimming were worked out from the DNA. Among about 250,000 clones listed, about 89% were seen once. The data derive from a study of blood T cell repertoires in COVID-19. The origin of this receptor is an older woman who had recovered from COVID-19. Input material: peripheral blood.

The CDR3 loop reads CATNGAGGRYTF. The CDR3 DNA follows: TGTGCCACCAACGGCGCAGGGGGCCGCTACACCTTC. This chain links TRBV10-3 with TRBJ1-2, with TRBD1 identical over 8 bases. After removal of 10 bases from V and 9 bases from J, the junction contained 10 bases not matched to a gene. This CDR3 has 12 residues. Germline-derived CDR1 and CDR2 are ENHRY and SYGVKD.